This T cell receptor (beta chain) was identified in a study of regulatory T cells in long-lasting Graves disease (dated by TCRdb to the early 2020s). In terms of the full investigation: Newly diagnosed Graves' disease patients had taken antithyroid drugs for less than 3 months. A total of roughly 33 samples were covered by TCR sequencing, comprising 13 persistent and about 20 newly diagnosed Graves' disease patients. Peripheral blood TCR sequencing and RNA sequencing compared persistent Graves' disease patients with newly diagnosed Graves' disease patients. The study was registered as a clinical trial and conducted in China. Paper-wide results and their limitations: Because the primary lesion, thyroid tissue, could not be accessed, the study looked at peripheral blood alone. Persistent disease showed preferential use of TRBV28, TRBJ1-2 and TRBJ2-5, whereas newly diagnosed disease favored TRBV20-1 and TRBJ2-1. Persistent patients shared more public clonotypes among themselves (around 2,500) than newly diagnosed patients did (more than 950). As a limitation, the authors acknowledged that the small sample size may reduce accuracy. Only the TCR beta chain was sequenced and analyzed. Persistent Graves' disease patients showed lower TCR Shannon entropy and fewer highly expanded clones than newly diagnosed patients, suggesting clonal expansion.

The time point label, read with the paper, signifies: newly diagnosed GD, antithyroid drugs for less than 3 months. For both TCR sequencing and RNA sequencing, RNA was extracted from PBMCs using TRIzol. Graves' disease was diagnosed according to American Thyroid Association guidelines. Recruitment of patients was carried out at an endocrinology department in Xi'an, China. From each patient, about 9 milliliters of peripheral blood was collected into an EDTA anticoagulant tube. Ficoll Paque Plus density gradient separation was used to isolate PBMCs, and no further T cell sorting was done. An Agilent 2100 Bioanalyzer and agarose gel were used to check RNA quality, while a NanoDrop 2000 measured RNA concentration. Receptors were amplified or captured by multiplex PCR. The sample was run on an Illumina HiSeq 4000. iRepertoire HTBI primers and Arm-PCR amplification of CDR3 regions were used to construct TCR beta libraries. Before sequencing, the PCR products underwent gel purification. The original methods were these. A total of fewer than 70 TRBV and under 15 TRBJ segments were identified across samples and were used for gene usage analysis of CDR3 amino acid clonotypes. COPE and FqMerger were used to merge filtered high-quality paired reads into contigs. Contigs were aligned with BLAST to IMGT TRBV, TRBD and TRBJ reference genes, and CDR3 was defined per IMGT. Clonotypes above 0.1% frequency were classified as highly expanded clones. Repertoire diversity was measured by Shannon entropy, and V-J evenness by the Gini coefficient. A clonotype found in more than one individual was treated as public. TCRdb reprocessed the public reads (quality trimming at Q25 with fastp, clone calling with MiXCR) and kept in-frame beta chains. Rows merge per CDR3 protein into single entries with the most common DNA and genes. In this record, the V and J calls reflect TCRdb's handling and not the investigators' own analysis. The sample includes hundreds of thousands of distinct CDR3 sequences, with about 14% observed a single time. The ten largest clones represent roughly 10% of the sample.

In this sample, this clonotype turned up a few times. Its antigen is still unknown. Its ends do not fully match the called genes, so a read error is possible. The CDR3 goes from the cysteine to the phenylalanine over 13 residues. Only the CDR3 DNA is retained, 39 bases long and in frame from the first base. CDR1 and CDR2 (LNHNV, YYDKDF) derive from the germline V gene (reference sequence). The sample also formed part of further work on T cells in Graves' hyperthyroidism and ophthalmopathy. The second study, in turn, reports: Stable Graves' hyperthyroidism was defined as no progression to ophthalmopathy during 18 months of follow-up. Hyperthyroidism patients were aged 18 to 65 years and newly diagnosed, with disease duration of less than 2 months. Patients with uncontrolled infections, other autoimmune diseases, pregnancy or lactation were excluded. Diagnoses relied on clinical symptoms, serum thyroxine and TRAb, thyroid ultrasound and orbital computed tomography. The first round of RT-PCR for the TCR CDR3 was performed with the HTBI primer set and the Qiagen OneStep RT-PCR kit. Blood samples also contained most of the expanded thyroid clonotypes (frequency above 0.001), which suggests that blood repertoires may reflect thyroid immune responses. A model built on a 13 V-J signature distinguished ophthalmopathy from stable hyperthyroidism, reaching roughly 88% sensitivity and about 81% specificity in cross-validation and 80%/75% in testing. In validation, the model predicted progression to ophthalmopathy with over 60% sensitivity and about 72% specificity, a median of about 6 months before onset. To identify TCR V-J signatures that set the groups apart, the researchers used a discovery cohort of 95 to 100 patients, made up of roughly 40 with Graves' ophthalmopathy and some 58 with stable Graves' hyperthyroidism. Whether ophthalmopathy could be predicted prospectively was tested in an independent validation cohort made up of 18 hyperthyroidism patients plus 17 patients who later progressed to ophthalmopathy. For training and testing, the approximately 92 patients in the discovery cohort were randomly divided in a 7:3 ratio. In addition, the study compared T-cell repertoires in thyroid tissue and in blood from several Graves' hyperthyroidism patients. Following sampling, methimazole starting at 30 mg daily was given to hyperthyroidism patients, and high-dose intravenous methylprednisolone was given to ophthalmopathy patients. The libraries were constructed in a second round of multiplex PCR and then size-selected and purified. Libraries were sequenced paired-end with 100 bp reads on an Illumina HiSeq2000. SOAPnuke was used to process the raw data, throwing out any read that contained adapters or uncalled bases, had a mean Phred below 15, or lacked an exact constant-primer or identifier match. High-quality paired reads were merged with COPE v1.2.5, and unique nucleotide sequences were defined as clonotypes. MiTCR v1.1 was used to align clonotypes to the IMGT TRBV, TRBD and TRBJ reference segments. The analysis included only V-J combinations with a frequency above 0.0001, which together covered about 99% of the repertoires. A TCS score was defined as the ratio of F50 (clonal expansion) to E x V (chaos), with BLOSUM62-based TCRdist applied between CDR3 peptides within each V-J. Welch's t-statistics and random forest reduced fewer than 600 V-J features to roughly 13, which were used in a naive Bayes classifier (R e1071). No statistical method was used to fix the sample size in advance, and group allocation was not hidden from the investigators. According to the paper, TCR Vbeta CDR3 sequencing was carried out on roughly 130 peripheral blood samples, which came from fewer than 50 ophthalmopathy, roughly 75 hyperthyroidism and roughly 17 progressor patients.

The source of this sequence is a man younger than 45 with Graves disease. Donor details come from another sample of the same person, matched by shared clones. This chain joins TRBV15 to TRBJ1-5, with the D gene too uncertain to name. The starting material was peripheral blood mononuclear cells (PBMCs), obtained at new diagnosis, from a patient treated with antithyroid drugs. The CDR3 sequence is CATSGDSNQPQHF. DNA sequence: TGTGCCACCAGCGGAGATAGCAATCAGCCCCAGCATTTT.